This TCR beta chain was recorded in a study of T cell changes during pregnancy in multiple sclerosis. This clone was seen only once. V lost 0 bases and J 9 bases, leaving 18 bases between the germline ends. The CDR3 loop spans 17 amino acids. Germline V gene data show CDR1 as ENHRY and CDR2 as SYGVKD. This table comes from immunoSEQ multiplex PCR, and its TCRdb copy is limited to in-frame clones, with some not included. The profile shows approximately 60,000 clones, roughly 93% of them singletons. The sample in question was peripheral blood, obtained in the second trimester of pregnancy. The TCR comes from a female donor with multiple sclerosis, enrolled in a pregnancy study. The gene calls are TRBV10-3 and TRBJ1-6; D is undetermined. CDR3 amino acids: CAISESSSDWGGSPLHF. CDR3 sequence (DNA): TGTGCCATCAGTGAGTCGAGTAGTGACTGGGGAGGTTCACCCCTCCACTTT.